The sequence of this T cell receptor beta chain was determined in a study of shared clonotypes between healthy human individuals (dated by TCRdb to 2020 to 2021). A note on the overall study: A few men and two women, aged 18 to 49 years, made up the cohort. Per donor, three plates each were used for CD4 naive and CD4 memory, two for CD8 naive, and one for CD8 memory. Blood TCR repertoires of roughly five healthy adults were deeply sequenced to estimate repertoire size and the extent of clonotype sharing between individuals. To increase sequencing depth and limit assay-specific biases, different laboratories used diverse techniques to prepare libraries and sequence TCR repertoires. Per donor, leukapheresis produced somewhere between about 0.94 and 10 billion PBMCs. Broader findings and caveats from the paper: Higher generation probabilities were observed for clonotypes shared by all four sorted-subset donors than for non-shared clonotypes. Only blood was sampled, and tissue TCR repertoires likely differ from those in blood. Estimated clonotype richness was generally larger for naive than for memory subsets. Sharing across a few donors was observed for 4.5% to 6.5% of naive CD4, under 4% of naive CD8, 2% to 2.5% of memory CD4, and less than 0.45% of memory CD8 clonotypes. Pairwise subsampling indicated that sequencing depth was expected to affect the degree of clonotype sharing among donors. Incomplete sequencing was indicated by rarefaction of sorted-subset datasets, despite the large sequencing depth. The small number of donors limited the genetic and exposure-history diversity represented.

This clone appeared once. It lacks a known antigen. Base qualities were left out, and no much larger clone turns up one base away. Using the deep immunoSEQ assay, TCR CDR3 regions were amplified from genomic DNA by multiplex PCR. Extracted genomic DNA from each cell subset was spread evenly across all wells of several immunoSEQ 96-well plates, with each plate serving as a replicate. For sorted subsets, about 200 ng genomic DNA, equal to some 28,000 T cell genomes, was loaded into each replicate PCR. The purified libraries were quantified using a Qubit 3.0 fluorometer, sized with a Bioanalyzer 2100, and then quantified again using the KAPA Library Quantification kit. Every immunoSEQ 96-well plate was sequenced on a dedicated single-read 150-cycle Illumina NextSeq 550 flow cell. The original methods were these. Because the immunoSEQ output included only junctional sequences and no quality scores, the filtering could not be the same as the filtering used for full-length reads. Sequences were annotated with PyIR, a Python wrapper for IgBLAST v1.9, using IMGT germline references to assign V/J genes and CDR3. Reads were filtered out if the reads had weak V/J assignments (E-value above 1e-6), no CDR3, stop codons, out-of-frame junctions, or ambiguous translated residues. A V3J clonotype was defined by an identical inferred V gene, J gene, and CDR3 amino acid sequence. Percentage overlap between repertoires was computed as shared unique clonotypes divided by the size of the smaller repertoire. Richness of each repertoire was evaluated using RTK rarefaction, the Chao1 estimator, and Recon v2.1 estimates of unobserved clonotypes. Generation probabilities were computed with OLGA for all TCRbeta clonotypes obtained by the gDNA method from several donors. This immuneACCESS table, as held by TCRdb, lists in-frame sequences with V and J called but not all clones. Of the missing ones, under half trace to an unresolved V gene in checked studies; the others have no known cause. D and trimming come from the DNA, and the V and J calls and clone size come from that table. Within this sample are roughly 1,600,000 clones, with about 98.5% of them counted one time only. The leading ten clones occupy 0.36% of the sample.

The germline V gene encodes CDR1 LNHDA and CDR2 SQIVND (reference sequence). The junction shows trimming of 5 bases on V and 2 bases on J, and the gene matches do not reach 8 bases of it. Measured from the cysteine to the phenylalanine, the CDR3 is 16 residues long. This entry keeps only the CDR3 DNA: 48 bases, framed from base 1. The donors were healthy, HIV-negative adults with no recently reported acute infections or vaccinations. Only Caucasian adults living in Nashville, Tennessee, USA were represented among the donors. Magnetic negative selection was used to enrich CD4+ T cells, after which naive cells were positively selected on CD45RA and the negative fraction became the memory subset. Blood was obtained by leukapheresis, after which PBMCs were separated by Ficoll-Histopaque density gradient centrifugation and cryopreserved in liquid nitrogen vapor phase. Analytical flow cytometry was used to check the purity and quantity of every magnetically sorted T cell population. From each sorted fraction, genomic DNA was isolated and quantified by UV absorbance on a Nanodrop 2000c.

The sequence was collected from a man aged 25-45 years in good health. The sequence is built from TRBV19 and TRBJ2-3; TRBD2 aligns with 9 central bases. Input material: naive CD4+ T cells sorted from blood. The label giving this sample's cell subset or site can be read as: CD45RA+ positively selected. CDR3 protein: CASSEWASGNTDTQYF. Here is the DNA: TGTGCCAGTAGTGAATGGGCTAGCGGGAACACAGATACGCAGTATTTT. This CDR3, with the reference TRBV19 and TRBJ2-3 proteins standing in past its ends, gives the full variable domain DGGITQSPKYLFRKEGQNVTLSCEQNLNHDAMYWYRQDPGQGLRLIYYSQIVNDFQKGDIAEGYSVSREKKESFPLTVTSAQKNPTAFYLCASSEWASGNTDTQYFGPGTRLTVL.